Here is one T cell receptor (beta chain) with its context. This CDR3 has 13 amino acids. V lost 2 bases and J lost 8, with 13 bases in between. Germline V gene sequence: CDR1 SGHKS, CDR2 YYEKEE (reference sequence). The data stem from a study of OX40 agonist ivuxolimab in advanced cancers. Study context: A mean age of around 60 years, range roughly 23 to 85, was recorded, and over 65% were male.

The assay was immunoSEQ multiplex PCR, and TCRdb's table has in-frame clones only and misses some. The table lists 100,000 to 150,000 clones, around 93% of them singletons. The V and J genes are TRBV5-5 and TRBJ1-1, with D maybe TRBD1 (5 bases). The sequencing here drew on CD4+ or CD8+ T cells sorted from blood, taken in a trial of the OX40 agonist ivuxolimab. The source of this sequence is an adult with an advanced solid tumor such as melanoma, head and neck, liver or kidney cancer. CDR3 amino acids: CASSFFSGTEAFF. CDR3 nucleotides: TGTGCCAGCAGCTTCTTCTCGGGGACGGAAGCTTTCTTT.